This T cell receptor (beta chain) was retrieved from a study of CD8 T cells in Susac syndrome. As for this clonotype: Its antigen is undetermined.

Findings and caveats of the study: Acknowledgment was made by the study that its TCR sequencing and HLA analysis involved a relatively small number of individuals.

CDR1 is SQVTM and CDR2 is ANQGSEA in the germline V gene. V lost 6 bases and J lost 7, with 10 bases in between. CDR3 length: 11 residues. An amount of RNA that ranged from roughly 0.45 to 1 ug was reverse transcribed with random hexamers. TCRdb recomputed calls from the immunoSEQ multiplex PCR reads with MiXCR, one row per CDR3 protein. Altogether about 200,000 distinct CDR3 sequences are present, 90% to 95% being singletons, with the ten largest covering 0.093%. Sequencing of TCR beta, carried out with a high-throughput approach, was applied to CD8+ and CD4+ T cells from the blood. Both CD4+ and CD8+ T cells were negatively isolated, and TEMRA cells underwent FACS enrichment.

This sequence originates from a human donor with multiple sclerosis. Sequencing was carried out using CD4+ T cells from PBMCs. The genes are TRBV29-1 and TRBJ2-1; D is ambiguous. CDR3 region: CSVSDGNEQFF. The CDR3 bases are TGCAGCGTATCCGACGGGAATGAGCAGTTCTTC.